This record covers a single T cell receptor (beta chain). The data were obtained in a study of blood T cell repertoires in COVID-19. Across the study: Material from acute and convalescent COVID-19 was sourced from the United States, Italy and Spain. PBMCs, B-cell-depleted T cells, or T cells were the source of the cDNA or gDNA that made up the material.

Per the authors' pipeline: Reference gene primer amplification yielded estimated nucleated cell counts. Some clones are missing from TCRdb's copy, which holds only in-frame ones; the method was immunoSEQ multiplex PCR. Clone size and V and J calls were adopted from that table, with D and trimming inferred from the DNA. The sample gives just over 300,000 clones, roughly 86% of which show up once; around 1.9% is in the top ten. The sample consisted of peripheral blood. The receptor comes from a woman in her 30s with COVID-19, enrolled during active disease.

For the CDR3, the DNA is TGTGCCAGCAGCTCCTTCACAGGAACTGAAGCTTTCTTT. It is translated as CASSSFTGTEAFF. The chain couples TRBV7-2 to TRBJ1-1, with D possibly being TRBD1 (5 bases). V gave up 4 bases and J gave up 5 bases, with 11 bases separating them. Germline-derived CDR1 and CDR2 are SGHTA and FQGNSA. The CDR3 spans 13 residues.